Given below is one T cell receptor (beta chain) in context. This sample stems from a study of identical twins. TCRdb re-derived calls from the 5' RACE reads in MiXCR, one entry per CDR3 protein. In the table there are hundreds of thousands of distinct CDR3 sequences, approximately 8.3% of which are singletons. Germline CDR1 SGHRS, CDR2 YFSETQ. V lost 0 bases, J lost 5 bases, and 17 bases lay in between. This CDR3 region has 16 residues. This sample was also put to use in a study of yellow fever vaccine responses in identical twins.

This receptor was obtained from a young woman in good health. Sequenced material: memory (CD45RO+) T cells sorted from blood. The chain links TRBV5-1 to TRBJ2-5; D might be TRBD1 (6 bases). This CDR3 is CASSLGVQGARETQYF. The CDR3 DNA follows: TGCGCCAGCAGCTTGGGTGTACAGGGTGCGCGGGAGACCCAGTACTTC. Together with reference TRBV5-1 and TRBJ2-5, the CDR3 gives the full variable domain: KAGVTQTPRYLIKTRGQQVTLSCSPISGHRSVSWYQQTPGQGLQFLFEYFSETQRNKGNFPGRFSGRQFSNSRSEMNVSTLELGDSALYLCASSLGVQGARETQYFGPGTRLLVL.